One and the same sample provided the 32 T cell receptor beta chains below, sequenced in a study of spatial heterogeneity in lung cancer. The study, taken as a whole, reports: Counts that tracked tumor mutation counts were those of expanded intratumoral alpha and beta TCRs.

The antigens for these receptors are not known. TCRdb used MiXCR to reprocess the 5' RACE reads, holding one entry per CDR3 protein. The data contain around 2,600 distinct CDR3 sequences, roughly 7.4% of them singletons. The time point: sample taken at primary tumor resection. Sequenced here: lung tumor tissue, sampled at surgery. The receptors were sampled from a female donor with early-stage non-small cell lung cancer.

The CDR3, as DNA: TGTGCCAGCAGCGGATCCGACGGAAGCTCTGGAAACACCATATATTTT. Translation: CASSGSDGSSGNTIYF. The J gene is TRBJ1-3, the V gene TRBV7-9, with D unresolved. The CDR3 runs 16 residues. The germline gives CDR1 SEHNR, CDR2 FQNEAQ (reference sequence). Trimming cost V 5 bases and J 0 bases, with 14 bases left between them.

In its sample, this clonotype ranks as medium-sized (0.01 to 0.1%). V gene TRBV20-1 combines with J gene TRBJ2-5, with D possibly being TRBD1 (6 bases). The CDR3 sequence is 15 residues long. CDR1 is DFQATT and CDR2 is SNEGSKA in the germline V gene (reference sequence). Trimming cost V 2 bases and J 5 bases, with 18 bases left between them. CDR3 in DNA: TGCAGTGCTAGAACACCCCAGGGGTTTGGGGAGACCCAGTACTTC. This translates into CSARTPQGFGETQYF.

Worth noting for this clonotype: Given a much more abundant clone one base away, this may be a read error. The CDR3 nucleotides are TGCAATGCTGATGATAGCGGGGGGCTAACCGGGGAGCTGTTTTTT. Amino acid sequence: CNADDSGGLTGELFF. The rearrangement joins TRBV20-1 to TRBJ2-2; TRBD2 aligns across 10 bases. The germline gives CDR1 DFQATT, CDR2 SNEGSKA (reference sequence). The CDR3 is made up of 15 amino acids.

This clonotype occurred a few times. This sequence joins TRBV7-8 and TRBJ2-4; 8 bases line up with TRBD1. Trimming removed 2 bases from V and 0 bases from J; junction bases left unmatched: 6. This CDR3 has 17 residues. Germline V gene lookup returns CDR1 SGHVS and CDR2 FQNEAQ. CDR3 residues: CASSLRGQDLAKNIQYF. CDR3 in DNA: TGTGCCAGCAGCTTAAGGGGACAGGACCTAGCCAAAAACATTCAGTACTTC.

This clonotype is labeled as medium-sized. The gene calls are TRBV6-2 or TRBV6-3 and TRBJ2-7; possibly TRBD1 for D (5 bases). The CDR3 is made up of 13 amino acids. V was clipped by 0 bases and J by 9 bases, with 12 bases between them. Per germline, CDR1 MNHEY and CDR2 SVGEGT. This CDR3 reads CASSYSAGKVQYF. CDR3 nucleotide sequence: TGTGCCAGCAGTTACTCGGCAGGGAAGGTGCAGTACTTC.

This clonotype appeared a few times. The chain has TRBV24-1 and TRBJ2-5; D is possibly TRBD2 (6 bases). This CDR3 region has 17 residues. Per germline, CDR1 KGHDR and CDR2 SFDVKD. V dropped 3 bases and J dropped 2 bases, with 18 bases sitting between them. For the CDR3, the DNA is TGTGCCACCAGTGATGGCGGGGAGAGGGGCTGGCAAGAGACCCAGTACTTC. The encoded protein is CATSDGGERGWQETQYF.

Judged by abundance, this clonotype is medium-sized. This chain uses TRBV7-2 with TRBJ2-1; perhaps TRBD2 as D (6 bases). Trimming stripped 1 base from V and 7 bases from J, with 14 bases between. The CDR3 extends over 15 amino acids. Germline V gives CDR1 SGHTA, CDR2 FQGNSA. Written as DNA, the CDR3 is TGTGCCAGCAGCTTAGACGGGGGACTTGGGAATGAGCAGTTCTTC. This sequence encodes CASSLDGGLGNEQFF.

This clonotype is judged medium-sized. The chain has TRBV3-1 and TRBJ1-1; no clear D gene. This CDR3 has 11 residues. V was clipped by 4 bases and J by 6 bases, with 6 bases between them. Per germline, CDR1 LGHDT and CDR2 YNNKEL (reference sequence). The CDR3 reads CASSLKAEAFF. CDR3 in DNA: TGTGCCAGCAGCCTGAAGGCTGAAGCTTTCTTT.

This clonotype is medium-sized (0.01 to 0.1%). The genes are TRBV4-2 and TRBJ2-1; perhaps TRBD1 as D (6 bases). There are 15 residues in the CDR3. V was trimmed by 0 bases and J by 4 bases, leaving 10 bases between them. Germline V gives CDR1 LGHNA, CDR2 YNFKEQ. This CDR3 reads CASSQDLQGYNEQFF. CDR3 in DNA: TGTGCCAGCAGCCAAGACTTACAGGGTTACAATGAGCAGTTCTTC.

This clonotype is medium-sized in the sample. The J gene is TRBJ2-2, the V gene TRBV5-4, with 8 nucleotides matching TRBD2. The V gene end was trimmed by 2 bases and the J gene end by 4 bases; junction bases not matched to a gene: 13. Germline V gene sequence: CDR1 SGHNT, CDR2 YYREEE (reference sequence). This CDR3 has 18 residues. In DNA form, the CDR3 reads TGTGCCAGCAGCTTATTTGCGGGGGGCAATGGGGGCACCGGGGAGCTGTTTTTT. Protein sequence: CASSLFAGGNGGTGELFF.

This clonotype is large in the sample. The V call is TRBV6-2 or TRBV6-3, the J call TRBJ2-1; 7 bases match TRBD2. V was pared by 10 bases and J by 6 bases, with 15 bases of the junction left unmatched. The germline CDR1 and CDR2 sequences are MNHEY and SVGEGT. The CDR3 contains 15 residues. The CDR3 nucleotides are TGTGCCACCACAGGAGGCCAGCGGGGATCCAATGAGCAGTTCTTC. It specifies CATTGGQRGSNEQFF.

By share, this clonotype ranks as medium-sized. This rearrangement joins TRBV7-6 to TRBJ2-3; D might be TRBD2 (6 bases). Germline V lookup: CDR1 SGHVS, CDR2 FNYEAQ. The CDR3 has 13 residues. With 5 bases removed from V and 7 bases from J, the gap between germline ends came to 13 bases. CDR3: CASSPRLVNTQYF. The CDR3 region has the DNA TGTGCCAGCAGCCCCCGACTAGTGAATACGCAGTATTTT. Full variable domain (rest looked up from reference TRBV7-6 and TRBJ2-3): GAGVSQSPRYKVTKRGQDVALRCDPISGHVSLYWYRQALGQGPEFLTYFNYEAQQDKSGLPNDRFSAERPEGSISTLTIQRTEQRDSAMYRCASSPRLVNTQYFGPGTRLTVL.

By sample share, this clonotype is medium-sized. The chain recombines TRBV12-3 or TRBV12-4 with TRBJ2-1, with TRBD2 matching over 11 bases. This CDR3 has 16 amino acids. The trim removed 5 bases at V and 7 bases at J, leaving 10 bases unmatched. CDR3 protein: CASSTVSGGAGNEQFF. DNA of the CDR3: TGTGCCAGCAGTACTGTTAGCGGGGGGGCTGGAAATGAGCAGTTCTTC.

By its share, this clonotype is medium-sized (0.01 to 0.1%). The CDR3 region is CASSPGQNTEAFF. CDR3 bases: TGTGCCAGCAGTCCCGGACAGAACACTGAAGCTTTCTTT. V and J are TRBV12-3 or TRBV12-4 and TRBJ1-1, with a possible D match to TRBD1 (5 bases). Trimming took off 5 bases at V and 1 base at J, with 8 bases between the two ends. The length of the CDR3 is 13 residues.

This clonotype was seen at least ten times. J is TRBJ2-1 and V is TRBV6-2 or TRBV6-3; D assignment may be TRBD1 or TRBD2 (5 bases each). Trimming took 6 bases from V and 12 from J, leaving 15 bases between them. Germline V gene lookup returns CDR1 MNHEY and CDR2 SVGEGT. The CDR3 length is 12 residues. CDR3 sequence reads: CASSLTGQRQFF. The CDR3 DNA reads as TGTGCCAGCAGCCTGACGGGGCAACGGCAGTTCTTC.

By sample share, this clonotype is medium-sized (0.01 to 0.1%). The chain recombines TRBV10-3 with TRBJ2-4; the D gene is possibly TRBD1 (5 bases). CDR1 ENHRY and CDR2 SYGVKD come from the germline V gene. The germline V and J ends were trimmed by 4 bases and 6 bases, with 16 bases remaining between them. This CDR3 region has 15 residues. The CDR3 loop is CAISGRTGSGNIQYF. CDR3 DNA: TGTGCCATCAGTGGAAGAACAGGTTCGGGAAACATTCAGTACTTC.

In its sample, this clonotype is medium-sized. The chain recombines TRBV12-3 or TRBV12-4 with TRBJ2-5, with D maybe TRBD2 (6 bases). This CDR3 spans 12 amino acids. Deletions cut 5 bases from V and 13 bases from J, with 17 bases between. CDR3: CASSAGPRGRYF. CDR3 coding DNA: TGTGCCAGCAGTGCTGGACCCCGGGGGAGGTACTTC.

This clonotype is medium-sized by share. The CDR3 region has the DNA TGTGCCATCAGTCTACCGGGACAGCTACCCATTGGTAATCAGCCCCAGCATTTT. It specifies CAISLPGQLPIGNQPQHF. The chain uses TRBV10-3 and TRBJ1-5, with 7 bases that match TRBD1. CDR3 length: 18 amino acids. The V gene end was trimmed by 5 bases and the J gene end by 4 bases; junction bases not matched to a gene: 17. Germline values: CDR1 ENHRY, CDR2 SYGVKD.

This clonotype was seen repeatedly, ten times or more. Here the CDR3 reads CASSSGGSGANVLTF. Written as DNA, the CDR3 is TGTGCCAGCAGCTCAGGGGGCTCTGGGGCCAACGTCCTGACTTTC. This sequence joins TRBV7-2 and TRBJ2-6; 7 bases fit TRBD1. The CDR3 spans 15 residues. Trimming cost V 4 bases and J 0 bases; bases outside gene matches: 0. Germline V gives CDR1 SGHTA, CDR2 FQGNSA.

This clonotype is medium-sized within its sample. The CDR3 DNA sequence: TGTGCCAGCAGCCCGTCGCTGGGCGCGGAGCAGCCCCAGCATTTT. Translation gives CASSPSLGAEQPQHF. This chain links TRBV5-5 with TRBJ1-5; D is ambiguous. Germline CDR1 SGHKS, CDR2 YYEKEE (reference sequence). Trimming cost V 4 bases and J 7 bases, with 18 bases left between them. The CDR3 runs to 15 residues. The whole variable domain, filled in from reference TRBV5-5 and TRBJ1-5, reads DAGVTQSPTHLIKTRGQQVTLRCSPISGHKSVSWYQQVLGQGPQFIFQYYEKEERGRGNFPDRFSARQFPNYSSELNVNALLLGDSALYLCASSPSLGAEQPQHFGDGTRLSIL.

This chain uses TRBV29-1 with TRBJ2-5; 9 bases map to TRBD1. Looked up from germline, CDR1 is SQVTM and CDR2 is ANQGSEA. The ends lost 2 bases at V and 14 bases at J; junction bases unmatched: 9. The CDR3 has 12 residues. CDR3 bases: TGCAGCGTTGAACAATTACAGGGGGCCTCATACTTC. As protein: CSVEQLQGASYF.

This clonotype is deemed medium-sized (0.01 to 0.1%). CDR3 DNA: TGTGCCAGCAGCTCGCGGGGACAGCAAAACTATGGCTACACCTTC. This translates into CASSSRGQQNYGYTF. This chain uses TRBV7-2 with TRBJ1-2; 7 positions agree with TRBD1. The CDR3 length is 15 residues. CDR1 is SGHTA and CDR2 is FQGNSA in the germline V gene. V lost 4 bases, J lost 2 bases, and 7 bases stayed unmatched. Filled out from reference TRBV7-2 and TRBJ1-2, the complete variable domain reads GAGVSQSPSNKVTEKGKDVELRCDPISGHTALYWYRQSLGQGLEFLIYFQGNSAPDKSGLPSDRFSAERTGGSVSTLTIQRTQQEDSAVYLCASSSRGQQNYGYTFGSGTRLTVV.

This clonotype was seen only once. The rearrangement links TRBV7-2 to TRBJ2-1; D assignment may be TRBD1 or TRBD2 (5 bases each). Germline V CDR1 and CDR2: SGHTA, FQGNSA. The V gene lost 5 bases and the J gene lost 6 bases, with 23 bases spanning the gap. This CDR3 region has 17 residues. CDR3 residues: CASSPVAGYTRGNEQFF. In DNA, the CDR3 is TGTGCCAGCAGCCCAGTGGCAGGGTACACTCGGGGCAATGAGCAGTTCTTC.

This clonotype is medium-sized within its sample. The chain links TRBV18 to TRBJ2-1, with 10 bases that match TRBD2. Trimming took 3 bases from V and 2 from J; bases not matched to a gene: 1. The CDR3 spans 15 residues. Germline CDR1 and CDR2: KGHSH and LQKENI. In nucleotides, the CDR3 is TGTGCCAGCTCACCTCTAGCGGGGGCCTACAATGAGCAGTTCTTC. Translation: CASSPLAGAYNEQFF.

This clonotype is medium-sized (0.01 to 0.1%). The chain joins TRBV7-6 to TRBJ2-1; D is undetermined. The CDR3 runs to 13 residues. The V end lost 5 bases, the J end lost 1 base, and 6 bases lay between the germline ends. The germline V gene encodes CDR1 SGHVS and CDR2 FNYEAQ. The CDR3 region is CASSTQSYNEQFF. CDR3 coding DNA: TGTGCCAGCAGCACTCAATCCTACAATGAGCAGTTCTTC.

This clonotype qualifies as medium-sized (0.01 to 0.1%). This chain uses TRBV2 with TRBJ2-5, with unresolved D. The germline CDR1 and CDR2 sequences are SNHLY and FYNNEI. Trimming stripped 2 bases from V and 4 bases from J, with 11 bases between. CDR3 length: 14 amino acids. CDR3 DNA sequence: TGTGCCAGCAGTGAACGCAAGGGCCTAGAGACCCAGTACTTC. Residues: CASSERKGLETQYF.

This clonotype is medium-sized by share. The J gene is TRBJ1-4, the V gene TRBV6-6; weak D call: TRBD1 (5 bases). Germline-derived CDR1 and CDR2 are MNHNY and SVGAGI (reference sequence). There are 15 residues in the CDR3. Deletions cut 5 bases from V and 8 bases from J, with 18 bases between. The CDR3 sequence is CASSPQAGKGEKLFF. The CDR3 nucleotides read TGTGCCAGCAGTCCTCAAGCAGGGAAGGGGGAAAAACTGTTTTTT.

Judged by abundance, this clonotype is medium-sized (0.01 to 0.1%). CDR3 sequence reads: CASSSAKYEQYF. The CDR3 nucleotides read TGTGCCAGCAGCTCCGCCAAGTACGAGCAGTACTTC. The gene calls are TRBV11-2 and TRBJ2-7; no clear D gene. From germline, CDR1 is SGHAT and CDR2 FQNNGV. The CDR3 covers 12 residues. V was cut by 4 bases and J by 4 bases, with 8 bases left in between.

This clonotype qualifies as medium-sized. The chain joins TRBV6-2 or TRBV6-3 to TRBJ1-5; D is undetermined. The ends were cut back, 0 bases at V and 8 bases at J, with 5 bases in the middle. The CDR3 is made up of 12 amino acids. Germline V gene lookup returns CDR1 MNHEY and CDR2 SVGEGT. The CDR3 spells CASSYSTKPQHF. CDR3 nucleotide sequence: TGTGCCAGCAGTTACTCGACTAAGCCCCAGCATTTT.

This clonotype is labeled as medium-sized. This chain joins TRBV20-1 and TRBJ1-6; no clear D gene. This CDR3 has 16 amino acids. Per the germline V gene, CDR1 is DFQATT and CDR2 is SNEGSKA (reference sequence). With 6 bases removed from V and 6 bases from J, the gap between germline ends came to 21 bases. The CDR3: CSAAGYPGRSNSPLHF. The CDR3 DNA is TGCAGTGCAGCGGGATACCCCGGACGGAGTAATTCACCCCTCCACTTT.

By sample share, this clonotype is medium-sized. The V gene is TRBV4-3, the J gene TRBJ1-2; D ambiguous. V lost 5 bases and J 8 bases, leaving 18 bases between the germline ends. Germline-derived CDR1 and CDR2 are LGHNA and YSLEER. The CDR3 is made up of 14 amino acids. Written as DNA, the CDR3 is TGCGCCAGCAGCGGAAACGGCCCCCGGAGGGGCTACACCTTC. Its protein is CASSGNGPRRGYTF.

In this sample, this clonotype is medium-sized. This chain connects TRBV4-1 to TRBJ2-1, with 15 bases lining up with TRBD2. V dropped 8 bases and J dropped 8; count of bases not matched to a gene: 13. Germline V gene sequence: CDR1 MGHRA, CDR2 YSYEKL. The CDR3 has 17 amino acids. The CDR3 DNA reads as TGCGCCAGCCGGGCCCAACCGGGACTAGCGGGGGGATATGAGCAGTTCTTC. This translates into CASRAQPGLAGGYEQFF.